This T cell receptor (beta chain) emerged from a study of CD8 T cells in Susac syndrome. The CDR3 length is 13 residues. Germline assignment: CDR1 MNHNS and CDR2 SASEGT. V was clipped by 5 bases and J by 6 bases, with 10 bases between them. There are a few counts of this clonotype. With random hexamers, 0.5 to 1 ug RNA was reverse transcribed. Amplification of TCR beta CDR3 across 54 Vbeta and 13 Jbeta was performed with immunoSEQ multiplex PCR. TCRdb processed the immunoSEQ multiplex PCR reads anew with MiXCR; each CDR3 protein has one entry. The table includes about 120,000 distinct CDR3 sequences, around 90% detected once. Sequencing targeted TCR beta in blood CD8+ and CD4+ T cells. Healthy donors matched for age and sex were used as controls. FACS was used to enrich TEMRA cells, whereas the CD8+ and CD4+ T cells were obtained by negative isolation.

The J gene is TRBJ1-4, the V gene TRBV6-1, with a tentative D call TRBD1 (5 bases). The sequenced sample was CD4+ T cells from PBMCs. This TCR derives from a human donor in good health. CDR3 DNA: TGTGCCAGCAGTTCCGGGACGTATGAAAAACTGTTTTTT. Protein sequence: CASSSGTYEKLFF.